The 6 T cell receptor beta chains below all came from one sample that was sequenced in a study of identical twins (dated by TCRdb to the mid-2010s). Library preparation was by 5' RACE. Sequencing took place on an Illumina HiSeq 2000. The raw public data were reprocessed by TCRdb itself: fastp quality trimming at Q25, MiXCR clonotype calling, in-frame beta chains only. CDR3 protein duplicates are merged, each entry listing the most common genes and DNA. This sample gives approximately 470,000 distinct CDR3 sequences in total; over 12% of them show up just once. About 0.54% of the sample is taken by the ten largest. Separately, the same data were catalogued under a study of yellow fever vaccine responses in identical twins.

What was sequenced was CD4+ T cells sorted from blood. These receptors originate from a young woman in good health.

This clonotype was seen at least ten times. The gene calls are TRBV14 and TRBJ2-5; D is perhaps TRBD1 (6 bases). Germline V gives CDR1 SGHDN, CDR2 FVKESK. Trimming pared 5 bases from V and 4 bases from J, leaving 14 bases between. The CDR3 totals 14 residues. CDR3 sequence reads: CASSYTGIRETQYF. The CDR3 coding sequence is TGTGCCAGCAGCTATACAGGGATACGAGAGACCCAGTACTTC.

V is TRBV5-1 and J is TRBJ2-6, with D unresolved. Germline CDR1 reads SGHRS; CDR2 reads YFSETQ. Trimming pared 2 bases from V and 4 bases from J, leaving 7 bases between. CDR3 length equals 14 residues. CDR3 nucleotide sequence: TGCGCCAGCAGCTTAACTACGGGGGCCAACGTCCTGACTTTC. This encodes CASSLTTGANVLTF.

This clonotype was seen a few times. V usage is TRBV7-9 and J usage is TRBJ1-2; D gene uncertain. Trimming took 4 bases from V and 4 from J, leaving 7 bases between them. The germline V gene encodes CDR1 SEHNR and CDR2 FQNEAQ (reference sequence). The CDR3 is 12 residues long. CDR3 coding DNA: TGTGCCAGCAGCTCAGGAAGCTATGGCTACACCTTC. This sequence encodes CASSSGSYGYTF.

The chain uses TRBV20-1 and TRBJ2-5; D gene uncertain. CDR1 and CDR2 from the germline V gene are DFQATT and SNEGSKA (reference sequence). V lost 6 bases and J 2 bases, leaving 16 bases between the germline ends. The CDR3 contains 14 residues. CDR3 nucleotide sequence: TGCAGTGCCCCCCCAGAAGGCAGACAAGAGACCCAGTACTTC. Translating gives CSAPPEGRQETQYF.

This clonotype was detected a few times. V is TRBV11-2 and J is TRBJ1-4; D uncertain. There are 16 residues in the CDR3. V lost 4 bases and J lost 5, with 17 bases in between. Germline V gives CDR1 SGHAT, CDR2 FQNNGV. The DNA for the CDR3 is TGTGCCAGCAGCTCCCGTGGGCTCTCATGGAATGAAAAACTGTTTTTT. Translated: CASSSRGLSWNEKLFF. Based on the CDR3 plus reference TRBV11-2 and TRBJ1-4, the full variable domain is EAGVAQSPRYKIIEKRQSVAFWCNPISGHATLYWYQQILGQGPKLLIQFQNNGVVDDSQLPKDRFSAERLKGVDSTLKIQPAKLEDSAVYLCASSSRGLSWNEKLFFGSGTQLSVL.

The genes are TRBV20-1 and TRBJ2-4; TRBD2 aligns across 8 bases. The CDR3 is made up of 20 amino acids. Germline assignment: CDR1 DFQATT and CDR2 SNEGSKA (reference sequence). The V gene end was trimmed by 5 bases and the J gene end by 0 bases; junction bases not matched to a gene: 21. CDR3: CSAPGPLGRGSLVAKNIQYF. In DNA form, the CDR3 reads TGCAGTGCTCCCGGCCCCCTCGGGAGGGGAAGTCTTGTAGCCAAAAACATTCAGTACTTC.